This TCR beta chain was recovered during a study of blood T cell repertoires in COVID-19. As for the study in general: The study drew acute and convalescent COVID-19 samples from the United States, Italy and Spain. Sources were T cells, B-cell-depleted T cells, or PBMCs; the material itself was cDNA or gDNA.

Original data processing: Amplification with reference gene primers provided the estimates of nucleated cell counts. Profiling relied on immunoSEQ multiplex PCR, and the TCRdb table lists in-frame clones only, not all of them. That table supplies the V and J calls and clone size; D and trimming were determined from the DNA. Here the sample spans 300,000 or so clones, around 87% being singletons. The source material was peripheral blood. The receptor comes from a woman aged 45-60 years who had recovered from COVID-19.

The CDR3 sequence is CASSPPGVAGRDTQYF. CDR3 in DNA: TGTGCCAGCTCACCACCGGGGGTAGCGGGGCGTGATACGCAGTATTTT. The rearrangement uses TRBV18 and TRBJ2-3, with 8 bases fitting TRBD2. The germline V gene encodes CDR1 KGHSH and CDR2 LQKENI. V gave up 0 bases and J gave up 6 bases; unmatched junction bases: 8. The CDR3 is 16 residues long. The full variable domain, rest sourced from reference TRBV18 and TRBJ2-3, is NAGVMQNPRHLVRRRGQEARLRCSPMKGHSHVYWYRQLPEEGLKFMVYLQKENIIDESGMPKERFSAEFPKEGPSILRIQQVVRGDSAAYFCASSPPGVAGRDTQYFGPGTRLTVL.